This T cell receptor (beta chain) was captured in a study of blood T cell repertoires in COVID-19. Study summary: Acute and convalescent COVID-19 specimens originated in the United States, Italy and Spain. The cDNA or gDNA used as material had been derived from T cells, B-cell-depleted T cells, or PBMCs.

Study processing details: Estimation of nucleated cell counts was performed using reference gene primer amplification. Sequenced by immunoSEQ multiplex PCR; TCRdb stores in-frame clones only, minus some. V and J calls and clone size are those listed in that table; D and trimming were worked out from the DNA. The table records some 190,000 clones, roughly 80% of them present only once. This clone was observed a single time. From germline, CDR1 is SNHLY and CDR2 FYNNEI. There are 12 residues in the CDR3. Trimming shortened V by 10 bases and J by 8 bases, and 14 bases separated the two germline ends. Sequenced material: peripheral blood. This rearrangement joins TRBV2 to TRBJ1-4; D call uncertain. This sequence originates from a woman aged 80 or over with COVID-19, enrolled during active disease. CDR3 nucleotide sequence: TGTGCCACCACGGGCCCGGGGGAAAAACTGTTTTTT. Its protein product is CATTGPGEKLFF.